The clone carrying this T cell receptor (beta chain) has a handful of counts. Its antigen remains unidentified. The CDR3 covers 13 residues. J gave up 7 bases and V 3 bases, and 7 bases lay outside the gene matches. The germline V gene has CDR1 SGHRS and CDR2 YFSETQ. This sample is part of a study of T cell repertoires in cytomegalovirus infection. Study information: A matching HLA type, together with CMV infection, was signaled by public TCR beta signatures.

TCRdb re-derived calls from the reads in MiXCR, one entry per CDR3 protein. The table lists approximately 630,000 distinct CDR3 sequences, approximately 25% of them singletons. Regarding the study as a whole: HLA-C-restricted CMV clonotypes gave the most frequent clonotype in two of eight donors. Carriers of CMV and the relevant HLA type were discriminated by public TCR beta frequency.

The sequence came from a human donor in good health (CMV status not recorded). Some clones in this sample may be carry-over from other donors' samples. The chain joins TRBV5-1 to TRBJ2-7; 7 bases match TRBD1. Sequences were obtained from CD8+ T cells from PBMCs. The CDR3 here is CASSSGTAGEQYF. DNA of the CDR3: TGCGCCAGCAGCTCCGGGACAGCCGGAGAGCAGTACTTC.